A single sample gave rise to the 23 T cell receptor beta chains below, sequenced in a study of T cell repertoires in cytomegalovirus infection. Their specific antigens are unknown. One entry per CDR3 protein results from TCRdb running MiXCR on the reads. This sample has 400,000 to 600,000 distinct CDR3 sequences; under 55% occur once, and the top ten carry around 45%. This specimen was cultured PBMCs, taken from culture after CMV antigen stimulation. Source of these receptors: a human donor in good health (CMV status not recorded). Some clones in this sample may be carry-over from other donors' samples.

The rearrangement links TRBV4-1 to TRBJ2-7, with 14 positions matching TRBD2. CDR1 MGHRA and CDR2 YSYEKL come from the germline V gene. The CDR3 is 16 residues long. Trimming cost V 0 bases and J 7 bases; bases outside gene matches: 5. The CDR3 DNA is TGCGCCAGCAGCCAAGAGGGGACTAGCGGGAGAGGTGAGCAGTACTTC. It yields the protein CASSQEGTSGRGEQYF.

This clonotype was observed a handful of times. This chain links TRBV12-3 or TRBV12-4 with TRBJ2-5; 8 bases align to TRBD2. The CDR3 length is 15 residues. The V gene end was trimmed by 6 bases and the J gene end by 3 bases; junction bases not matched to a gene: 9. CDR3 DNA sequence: TGTGCCAGCAGCCCTACTAGCGGAGGGGAAGAGACCCAGTACTTC. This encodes CASSPTSGGEETQYF.

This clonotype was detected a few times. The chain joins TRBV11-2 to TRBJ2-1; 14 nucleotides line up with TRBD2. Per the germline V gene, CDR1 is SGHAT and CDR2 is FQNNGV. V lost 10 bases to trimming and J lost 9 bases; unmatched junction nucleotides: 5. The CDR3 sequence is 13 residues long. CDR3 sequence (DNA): TGTGCCACCGGGACTAGCGGGAGATCTGAGCAGTTCTTC. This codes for CATGTSGRSEQFF.

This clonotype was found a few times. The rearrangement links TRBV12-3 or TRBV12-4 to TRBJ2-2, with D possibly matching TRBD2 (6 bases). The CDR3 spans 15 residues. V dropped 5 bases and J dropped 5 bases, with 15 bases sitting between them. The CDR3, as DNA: TGTGCCAGCAGTCCGGGGACTGCCCGAACCGGGGAGCTGTTTTTT. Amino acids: CASSPGTARTGELFF.

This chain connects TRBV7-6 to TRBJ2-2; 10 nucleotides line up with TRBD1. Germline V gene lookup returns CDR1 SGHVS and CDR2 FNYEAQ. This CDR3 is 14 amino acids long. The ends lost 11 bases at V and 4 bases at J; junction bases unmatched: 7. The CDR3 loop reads CAGRDRGLTGELFF. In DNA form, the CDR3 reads TGTGCCGGACGGGACAGGGGTCTCACCGGGGAGCTGTTTTTT.

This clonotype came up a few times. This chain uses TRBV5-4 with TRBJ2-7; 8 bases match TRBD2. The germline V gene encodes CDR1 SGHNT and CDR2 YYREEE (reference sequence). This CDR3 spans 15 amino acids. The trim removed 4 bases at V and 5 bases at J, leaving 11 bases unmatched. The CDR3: CASSTGLEVPDEQYF. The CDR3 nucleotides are TGTGCCAGCAGCACGGGACTAGAAGTACCCGACGAGCAGTACTTC.

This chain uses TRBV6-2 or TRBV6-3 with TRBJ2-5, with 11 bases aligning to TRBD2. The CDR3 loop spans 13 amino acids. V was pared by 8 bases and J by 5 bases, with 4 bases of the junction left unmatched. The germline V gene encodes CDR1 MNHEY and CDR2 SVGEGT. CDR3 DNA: TGTGCCAGCGGTAGCGGGAGGGAGGAGACCCAGTACTTC. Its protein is CASGSGREETQYF.

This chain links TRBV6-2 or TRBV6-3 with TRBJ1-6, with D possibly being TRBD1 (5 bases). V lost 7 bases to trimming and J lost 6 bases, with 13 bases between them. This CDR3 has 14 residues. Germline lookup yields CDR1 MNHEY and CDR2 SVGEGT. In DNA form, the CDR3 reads TGTGCCAGCACCCGAACGCAGGGTAATTCACCCCTCCACTTT. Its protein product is CASTRTQGNSPLHF.

CDR3 DNA: TGTGCCAGCAGCTCGGGACCCTTAAAATTCACCGGGGAGCTGTTTTTT. Protein: CASSSGPLKFTGELFF. The V and J genes are TRBV7-8 and TRBJ2-2, with D perhaps being TRBD1 or TRBD2 (5 bases each). The ends were cut back, 4 bases at V and 4 bases at J, with 16 bases in the middle. Germline V gene data show CDR1 as SGHVS and CDR2 as FQNEAQ. The CDR3 is made up of 16 amino acids.

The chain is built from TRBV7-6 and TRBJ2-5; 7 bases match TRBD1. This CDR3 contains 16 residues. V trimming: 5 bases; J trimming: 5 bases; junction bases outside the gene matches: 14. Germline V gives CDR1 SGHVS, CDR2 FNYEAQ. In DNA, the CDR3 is TGTGCCAGCAGCCCCCGATTGACAGGGTTTGGTGAGACCCAGTACTTC. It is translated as CASSPRLTGFGETQYF.

The DNA of the CDR3 is TGTGCCAGCAGCCGGGGACTAGCGGGTACCTACGAGCAGTACTTC. It translates to CASSRGLAGTYEQYF. The rearrangement uses TRBV7-2 and TRBJ2-7, with 12 bases that match TRBD2. J gave up 2 bases and V 5 bases, and 4 bases lay outside the gene matches. This CDR3 has 15 amino acids. CDR1 is SGHTA and CDR2 is FQGNSA in the germline V gene.

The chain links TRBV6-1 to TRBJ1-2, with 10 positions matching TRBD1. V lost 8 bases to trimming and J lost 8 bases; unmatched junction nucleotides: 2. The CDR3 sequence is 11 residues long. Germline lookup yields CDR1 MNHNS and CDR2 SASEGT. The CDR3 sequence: CASDRGLGYTF. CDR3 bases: TGTGCCAGCGACAGGGGGCTCGGCTACACCTTC.

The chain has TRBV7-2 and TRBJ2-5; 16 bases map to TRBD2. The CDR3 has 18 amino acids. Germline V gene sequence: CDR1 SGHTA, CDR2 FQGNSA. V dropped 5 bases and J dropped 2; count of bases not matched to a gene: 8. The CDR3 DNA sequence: TGTGCCAGCAGCCCGGGACTAGCGGGAGGGCCTGGGCAAGAGACCCAGTACTTC. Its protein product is CASSPGLAGGPGQETQYF.

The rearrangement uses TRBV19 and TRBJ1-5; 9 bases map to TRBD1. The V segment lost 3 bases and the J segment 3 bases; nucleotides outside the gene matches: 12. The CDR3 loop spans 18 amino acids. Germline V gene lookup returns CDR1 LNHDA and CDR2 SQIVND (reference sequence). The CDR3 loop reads CASSIRRMDRGPNQPQHF. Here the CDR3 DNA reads TGTGCCAGTAGTATTAGACGTATGGACAGGGGCCCCAATCAGCCCCAGCATTTT. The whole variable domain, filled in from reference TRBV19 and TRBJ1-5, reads DGGITQSPKYLFRKEGQNVTLSCEQNLNHDAMYWYRQDPGQGLRLIYYSQIVNDFQKGDIAEGYSVSREKKESFPLTVTSAQKNPTAFYLCASSIRRMDRGPNQPQHFGDGTRLSIL.

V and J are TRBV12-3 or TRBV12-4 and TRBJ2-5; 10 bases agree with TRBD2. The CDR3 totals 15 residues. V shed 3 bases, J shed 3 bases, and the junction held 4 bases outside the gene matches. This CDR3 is CASSFLTSGKETQYF. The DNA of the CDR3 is TGTGCCAGCAGTTTCCTCACTAGCGGGAAAGAGACCCAGTACTTC.

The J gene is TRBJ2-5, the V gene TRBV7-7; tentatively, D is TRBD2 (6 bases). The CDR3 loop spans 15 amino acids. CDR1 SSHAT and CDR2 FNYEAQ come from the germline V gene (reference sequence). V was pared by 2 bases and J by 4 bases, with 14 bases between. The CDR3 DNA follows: TGTGCCAGCAGCTTAAACCCGGGAGTAGGAGAGACCCAGTACTTC. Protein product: CASSLNPGVGETQYF.

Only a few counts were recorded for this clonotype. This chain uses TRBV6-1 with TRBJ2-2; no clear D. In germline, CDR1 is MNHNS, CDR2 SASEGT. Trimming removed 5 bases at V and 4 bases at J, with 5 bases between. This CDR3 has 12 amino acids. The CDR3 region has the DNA TGTGCCAGCAGTCGGGTCACCGGGGAGCTGTTTTTT. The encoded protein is CASSRVTGELFF.

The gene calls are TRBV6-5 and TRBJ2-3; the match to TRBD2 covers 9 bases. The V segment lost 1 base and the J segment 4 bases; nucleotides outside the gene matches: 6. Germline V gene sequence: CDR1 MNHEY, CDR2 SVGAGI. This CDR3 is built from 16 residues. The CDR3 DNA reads TGTGCCAGCAGTTACTATAGCGGGAGCGGAGCAGATACGCAGTATTTT. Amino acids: CASSYYSGSGADTQYF.

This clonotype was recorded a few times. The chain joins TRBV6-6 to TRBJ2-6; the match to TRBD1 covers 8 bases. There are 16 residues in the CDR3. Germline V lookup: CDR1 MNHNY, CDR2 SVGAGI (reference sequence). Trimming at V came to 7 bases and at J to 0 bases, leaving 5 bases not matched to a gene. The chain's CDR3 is CASTYDRGSGANVLTF. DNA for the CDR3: TGTGCCAGCACCTACGACAGGGGCTCTGGGGCCAACGTCCTGACTTTC.

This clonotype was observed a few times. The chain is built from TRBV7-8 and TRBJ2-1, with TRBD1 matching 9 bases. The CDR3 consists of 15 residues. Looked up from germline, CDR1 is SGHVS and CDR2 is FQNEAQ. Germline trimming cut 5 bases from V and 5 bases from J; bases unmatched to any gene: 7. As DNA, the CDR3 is TGTGCCAGCAGCCTGAACAGGGGGCGCCACAATGAGCAGTTCTTC. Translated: CASSLNRGRHNEQFF.

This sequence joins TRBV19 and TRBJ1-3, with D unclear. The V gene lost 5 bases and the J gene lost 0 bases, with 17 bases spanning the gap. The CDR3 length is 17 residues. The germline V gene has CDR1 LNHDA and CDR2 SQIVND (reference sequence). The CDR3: CASSPTPGTYSGNTIYF. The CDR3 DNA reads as TGTGCCAGTAGTCCCACCCCAGGAACTTACTCTGGAAACACCATATATTTT.

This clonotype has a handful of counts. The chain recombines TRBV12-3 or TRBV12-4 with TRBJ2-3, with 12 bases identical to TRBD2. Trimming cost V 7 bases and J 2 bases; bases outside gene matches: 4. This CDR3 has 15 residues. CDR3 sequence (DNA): TGTGCCAGCACCCGGACTAGCGGGACCACAGATACGCAGTATTTT. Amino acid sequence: CASTRTSGTTDTQYF.

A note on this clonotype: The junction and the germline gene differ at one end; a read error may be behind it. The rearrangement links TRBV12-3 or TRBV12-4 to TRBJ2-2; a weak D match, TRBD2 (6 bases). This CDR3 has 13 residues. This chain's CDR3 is CASSPAGPGQLFF. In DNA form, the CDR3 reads TGTGCCAGCAGTCCCGCGGGACCCGGGCAGCTGTTTTTT.